These 3 T cell receptor beta chains were sequenced from one sample in a study of human thymus T cells. Profiled with immunoSEQ multiplex PCR; TCRdb holds only in-frame clones, not every one. The table lists 120,000 or so clones, around 94% of them singletons. Thymic tissue was derived from resections collected during corrective heart surgery. Input material: thymus tissue. The receptors come from a boy in the first two years of life with a congenital heart defect but otherwise immunologically healthy.

J is TRBJ2-3 and V is TRBV5-1, with 9 bases aligning to TRBD1. The V and J ends lost 4 bases and 5 bases, in that order; junction bases with no gene match: 5. CDR3 length: 14 residues. CDR1 and CDR2 (germline): SGHRS, YFSETQ. The CDR3 protein is CASSGQGQGDTQYF. Here the CDR3 DNA reads TGCGCCAGCAGCGGACAGGGGCAGGGAGATACGCAGTATTTT.

The chain links TRBV6-5 to TRBJ1-5, with TRBD1 identical over 7 bases. Germline V CDR1 and CDR2: MNHEY, SVGAGI. The CDR3 consists of 15 residues. The junction had 5 bases not matched to a gene; V was cut back by 0 bases and J by 6 bases. The CDR3 sequence: CASSYSAGGSQPQHF. In nucleotides, the CDR3 is TGTGCCAGCAGTTACTCTGCAGGGGGAAGTCAGCCCCAGCATTTT.

This clone was picked up one time. The rearrangement links TRBV28 to TRBJ2-7; D perhaps matches TRBD2 (6 bases). CDR3 length: 16 amino acids. Trimming pared 5 bases from V and 2 bases from J, leaving 19 bases between. Germline assignment: CDR1 MDHEN and CDR2 SYDVKM. The CDR3 is CASSPSEGRPTYEQYF. The CDR3 DNA sequence: TGTGCCAGCAGTCCTTCGGAGGGGAGACCTACCTACGAGCAGTACTTC. The entire variable domain, with the rest obtained from reference TRBV28 and TRBJ2-7, is as follows: DVKVTQSSRYLVKRTGEKVFLECVQDMDHENMFWYRQDPGLGLRLIYFSYDVKMKEKGDIPEGYSVSREKKERFSLILESASTNQTSMYLCASSPSEGRPTYEQYFGPGTRLTVT.